This T cell receptor beta chain appears in the sequencing data of a study of OX40 agonist ivuxolimab in advanced cancers. Regarding the complete study: Ivuxolimab was an agonistic, fully human IgG2 monoclonal antibody directed against OX40 (CD134), a costimulatory receptor. A male proportion of nearly 85% and a mean age of around 60 years, ranging from 23 to 79, were recorded for the dose-escalation cohort. The point of sequencing TCRbeta in the periphery was to test whether ivuxolimab changed TCR sequence diversity and drove clonal T-cell expansion. Of the 50 to 55 patients in dose escalation, about 20 had hepatocellular carcinoma, about 15 had melanoma, 9 had renal cell carcinoma and 9 had head and neck cancer. Partial responses occurred in three dose-escalation patients: two with cutaneous melanoma and one with hepatocellular carcinoma. The paper covers the monotherapy dose-escalation part of the phase I ivuxolimab trial, which included N of about 50 patients. Patients were allowed to have had prior anti-PD-1, anti-PD-L1 or anti-CTLA-4 therapy, and approximately 40% of the dose-escalation patients had previously received checkpoint inhibitors. Intravenous ivuxolimab was administered to patients every 2 weeks at six dose levels: 0.01, 0.1, 0.3, 1.5, 3 and 10 mg/kg.

General conclusions and limits of the study: Low levels of normalized T-cell clonal expansion were also seen in some nonresponding patients. Partial responders in the 0.1-3.0 mg/kg groups had among the lowest normalized peripheral clonal expansion, especially among CD8+ T cells. Which antigens the clonally expanded peripheral T cells were specific for was not determined. After ivuxolimab, CD8+ T cells had more expanded clones than CD4+ T cells on average. At doses of 0.1 to 3.0 mg/kg, clonal expansion of both CD4+ and CD8+ blood T cells was observed from baseline to week 6.

Patients with autoimmune disease history or receiving systemic immunosuppression were excluded from the trial. Peripheral blood for TCR sequencing was drawn from every dose cohort at baseline, at cycle 4 day 1 and at cycle 7 day 1. Samples came from an open-label, multicenter, first-in-human phase I dose-escalation trial of ivuxolimab. Adults with locally advanced or metastatic melanoma, renal cell carcinoma, hepatocellular carcinoma or head and neck squamous cell carcinoma were enrolled in the trial. Before TCR sequencing, CD4+ and CD8+ T cells were separately sorted from peripheral blood. To sequence the TCRbeta CDR3 region, genomic DNA was isolated from the sorted cells. The immunoSEQ Assay was used to sequence the TCRbeta CDR3 regions. Entries here come from immuneACCESS through TCRdb and include only in-frame sequences with V and J called. Some clones fail to appear in such tables; in the studies checked, an unresolved V gene covers under half of the shortfall, and the cause of the remainder is unknown. This sample is represented by tens of thousands of clones; 65% to 85% of them were singletons. Of the sample, about a tenth falls within the top ten clones.

Taken from cysteine to phenylalanine, the CDR3 has 13 residues. Only the CDR3 DNA stays, 39 bases, in frame from base 1. For CDR1 and CDR2, the germline V gene lists MRHNA and SNTAGT. In regard to this clone: Its binding antigen is unknown. A read error may produce the germline difference seen at one junction end.

This TCR came from an adult with an advanced solid tumor such as melanoma, head and neck, liver or kidney cancer. The source was CD4+ or CD8+ T cells sorted from blood, collected in a trial of the OX40 agonist ivuxolimab. Rearrangement joined TRBV6-4 to TRBJ1-2; the D gene is not confidently resolved. For the CDR3, the sequence is CASSDSFNSGYTF. Read as DNA, the sequence is TGTGCCAGCAGTGACTCATTTAACTCTGGCTACACCTTC.